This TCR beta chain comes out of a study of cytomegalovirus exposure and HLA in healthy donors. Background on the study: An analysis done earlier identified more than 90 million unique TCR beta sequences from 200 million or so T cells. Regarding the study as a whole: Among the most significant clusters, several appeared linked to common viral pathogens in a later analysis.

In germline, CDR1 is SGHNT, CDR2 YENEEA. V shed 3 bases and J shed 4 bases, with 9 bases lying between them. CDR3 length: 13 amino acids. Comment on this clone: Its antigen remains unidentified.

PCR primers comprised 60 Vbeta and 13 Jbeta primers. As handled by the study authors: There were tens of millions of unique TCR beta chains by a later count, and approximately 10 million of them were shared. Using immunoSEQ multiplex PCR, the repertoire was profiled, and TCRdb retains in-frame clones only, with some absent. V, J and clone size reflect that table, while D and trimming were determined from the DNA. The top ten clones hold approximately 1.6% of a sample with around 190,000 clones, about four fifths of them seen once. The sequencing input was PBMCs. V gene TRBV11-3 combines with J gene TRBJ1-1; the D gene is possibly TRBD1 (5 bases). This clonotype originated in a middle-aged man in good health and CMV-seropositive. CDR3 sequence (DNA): TGTGCCAGCAGCTTTAGTCAGGGCACTGAAGCTTTCTTT. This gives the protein CASSFSQGTEAFF. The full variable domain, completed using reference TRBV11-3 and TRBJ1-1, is EAGVVQSPRYKIIEKKQPVAFWCNPISGHNTLYWYLQNLGQGPELLIRYENEEAVDDSQLPKDRFSAERLKGVDSTLKIQPAELGDSAVYLCASSFSQGTEAFFGQGTRLTVV.